The rows below give T cell receptor beta chains drawn from one sample of a study of CD8+CD57+ T cells in acquired aplastic anemia. TCRdb recomputed calls from the reads with MiXCR, one row per CDR3 protein. There are 400,000 to 450,000 distinct CDR3 sequences in the sample; about 70% occur only once, and approximately 3.9% lies in the top ten. The source material was sorted CD4+, CD8+, or CD8+CD57+ T cells (not recorded which) from PBMCs. The receptors derive from a human donor in good health, serving as a control. Each CDR3 is given with its conserved first and last residue. D genes are given only for firm matches. The size field is filled for only some rows; it gives once, few, many or a size class.

TRBV10-3	.	TRBD2	TRBJ2-3	TGTGCCATCAGTGAGGGGGTAGCGGGGGGGCCGAGTAGAACAGATACGCAGTATTTT	CAISEGVAGGPSRTDTQYF
TRBV2	few	TRBD2	TRBJ2-1	TGTGCCAGCAGCGTTGCCAGCGGGGGATACAATGAGCAGTTCTTC	CASSVASGGYNEQFF
TRBV20-1	many	TRBD2	TRBJ2-7	TGCAGTGCTAGAGATCCGACTAGCGGCCGCAATGGGCGTCAGCAGCACTTC	CSARDPTSGRNGRQQHF
TRBV7-3	few	.	TRBJ2-2	TGTGCCAGCAGCTTCGCCGGGGAGCTGTTTTTT	CASSFAGELFF
TRBV2	.	.	TRBJ1-5	TGTGCCAGCAGTCAGTCAGGGGAGAGACGTGACGCTCTCTTT	CASSQSGERRDALF
TRBV7-2	.	.	TRBJ1-4	.	CASSLGLFEQYFGF
TRBV5-1	.	.	TRBJ1-2	TGCGCCAGCAGCTCGGACAGTCTAAACTATGGCTACACCTTC	CASSSDSLNYGYTF
TRBV9	.	.	TRBJ2-7	.	CASSVGTGTRQSYF
TRBV5-1	.	TRBD1	TRBJ2-7	TGTGCCAGCAGTGAACCTAACGGGACAGCTTACGAGCAGTACTTC	CASSEPNGTAYEQYF
TRBV6-1	.	TRBD2	TRBJ2-1	TGTGCCAGCAGTGAACCGGGGGGGGGGATCTCCTACAATGAGCAGTTCTTC	CASSEPGGGISYNEQFF
TRBV12-3/TRBV12-4	.	.	TRBJ1-2	TGTGCCAGCAGACAAAGCCAGGATGGCTACACCTTC	CASRQSQDGYTF
TRBV5-4	.	.	TRBJ2-7	TGTGCCAGCAGCGTAAAAGGAAGGTTCGACGAGCAGTACTTC	CASSVKGRFDEQYF
TRBV7-2	.	.	TRBJ1-5	TGTGCCAGCAGCTTAGTATCGGGGGGTCAGCCCCAGCATTTT	CASSLVSGGQPQHF
TRBV7-9	.	.	TRBJ2-7	TGTGCCAGCAGCTTGTGTGATGGTGACCTGTATGGCTACTACTTC	CASSLCDGDLYGYYF
TRBV25-1	many	.	TRBJ1-2	TGTGCCAGCAGTGACGGGCAGCGCTATGGCTACACCTTC	CASSDGQRYGYTF
TRBV5-1	.	.	TRBJ2-7	TGCGCCGGCAGCTTGGTGGGGGGCTCCTGCGAGCAGTACTTC	CAGSLVGGSCEQYF
TRBV7-9	.	.	TRBJ1-6	TGTGCCAGCAGCTCAGGGACCTCCAATTTACCCCTCCTCTTT	CASSSGTSNLPLLF
TRBV9	.	.	TRBJ2-3	TGTGCCAGCAGCCCGCGTGGGCGGGGTAGCACAGATACGCAGTATTTT	CASSPRGRGSTDTQYF
TRBV7-2	.	.	TRBJ1-1	TGTGCCAGCAGCTTATCCGGGGGCGCTGAAGGTTTCTTT	CASSLSGGAEGFF
TRBV7-2	.	.	TRBJ1-5	TGTGCCAGCAGCGTGGGGGGGGGGCGGAACGGCGAGCTGTTT	CASSVGGGRNGELF
TRBV12-3/TRBV12-4	once	.	TRBJ1-5	TGTGCCAGCAGTCCGGCACGGATTCCTAATCAGCCCCAGCATTTT	CASSPARIPNQPQHF
TRBV2	.	.	TRBJ2-7	TGTGCCAGCAATGCAGCCCCAGCTACTTGCGAGCAGTACTTC	CASNAAPATCEQYF
TRBV5-1	.	TRBD2	TRBJ2-7	TGCGCCAGCAGCTTGGAGGGACTAGCGCCGAGCTACGAGCAGTACTTC	CASSLEGLAPSYEQYF
TRBV7-2	.	.	TRBJ2-3	TGTGCCAGCAGCCAAACGTGGGGAGATACGCAGTATTTT	CASSQTWGDTQYF
TRBV10-3	.	.	TRBJ2-3	TGTGCCATCAGGGTGGCTAGCCGTAGCACAGATACGCAGTATTTT	CAIRVASRSTDTQYF
TRBV19	once	.	TRBJ1-1	TGTGCCAGTAGACAGGGTGGATCTGAAGCTATCTTT	CASRQGGSEAIF
TRBV6-2/TRBV6-3	many	.	TRBJ1-5	TGTGCCAGCAAGAACAGTAATCAGCCCCAGCATTTT	CASKNSNQPQHF
TRBV5-1	.	.	TRBJ2-5	TGCGCCAGCAGCTTGACACCTCAAGAGACCCAGTACTTC	CASSLTPQETQYF
TRBV14	.	.	TRBJ1-6	TGTGCCAGCAGCCAAGCACAGGCGGGTTCACCCCTCCACTTT	CASSQAQAGSPLHF
TRBV24-1	many	.	TRBJ1-2	TGTGCCACCAGTGATCGGCACTATGGCTACACCTTC	CATSDRHYGYTF
TRBV7-4	.	.	TRBJ2-1	TGTGCCAGCAGTCTACGAGGAGGGTCCTACAGTGAGCAGTTCTTC	CASSLRGGSYSEQFF
TRBV5-4	once	.	TRBJ2-3	TGTGCCAGCAGTTTTAGACGGGCGGGGCCCACAGATACGCAGTATTTT	CASSFRRAGPTDTQYF
TRBV20-1	.	.	TRBJ1-1	TGCAGTGCTTTGCCAGGTCTGGACTGTACTGAAGCTTTCTTT	CSALPGLDCTEAFF
TRBV19	.	.	TRBJ2-1	TGTGCCAGTAGTATAGGAGGGGGTCTGTTACACTACAATGAGCAGTTCTTC	CASSIGGGLLHYNEQFF
TRBV5-1	.	.	TRBJ1-2	TGCGCCAGCAGCTTGGGACTAGCGGGGGCCACCTTC	CASSLGLAGATF
TRBV7-2	.	.	TRBJ1-6	TGTGCCAGCAGCTTAGTGACAGGCCTTGATCAGTTCCTCCACTTT	CASSLVTGLDQFLHF
TRBV9	.	.	TRBJ2-1	TGTGCCAGCAGAGTACTATGGGACACACAACAGACCCAGTTCTTC	CASRVLWDTQQTQFF
TRBV20-1	.	TRBD1	TRBJ1-2	TGCAGCGCACCTGGACAGGCAAAATTGTTAAATGGCTACACCTTC	CSAPGQAKLLNGYTF
TRBV6-6	many	.	TRBJ1-4	TGTGCCAGCAGAGGGGACCCTAGGCGTGAAAAACTGTTTTTT	CASRGDPRREKLFF
TRBV20-1	many	.	TRBJ1-2	TGCAGTGCTCCAGGGTCCGCTAACTATGGCTACACCTTC	CSAPGSANYGYTF
TRBV29-1	.	.	TRBJ1-3	TGCAGCGTTGAAGAGGTGGCAGTTGATAACACCATATATTTT	CSVEEVAVDNTIYF
TRBV4-3	many	TRBD1	TRBJ1-4	TGCGCCAGCAGCCATCCGACAGGGGGAAATGAAAAACTGTTTTTT	CASSHPTGGNEKLFF
TRBV9	.	.	TRBJ1-5	TGTGCCAGCAGCTTGGCCGGCATATATGACTACCAGCTTTTT	CASSLAGIYDYQLF
TRBV7-2	once	.	TRBJ2-7	TGTGCCAGCAGCTTATGGGGTGCTTTATACTTCCTTGGATTC	CASSLWGALYFLGF
TRBV2	.	.	TRBJ2-3	TGTGCCACCCAGTCGGTGACGGCAGATACGCAGTATTTT	CATQSVTADTQYF